This TCR beta chain originates from a study of brain metastases from non-small cell lung cancer. This table comes from immunoSEQ multiplex PCR, and its TCRdb copy is limited to in-frame clones, with some not included. The sample carries over a thousand clones, 75% to 85% recorded once. In its sample, this clone was seen once. Looked up from germline, CDR1 is WSHSY and CDR2 is SAAADI. The CDR3 is 16 amino acids. Trimming removed 0 bases from V and 6 bases from J; junction bases left unmatched: 6. The chain couples TRBV10-2 to TRBJ2-2, with 8 bases that match TRBD2. The specimen was tumor-adjacent normal tissue. The sequence came from a donor aged 40 or older with non-small cell lung cancer. The CDR3 nucleotides read TGCGCCAGCAGTGAGTCTTGGACTAGCTTGCCCGGGGAGCTGTTTTTT. This encodes CASSESWTSLPGELFF.